This TCR beta chain was obtained from a study of blood T cell repertoires in COVID-19. There are a few counts of this clone. In the study's own analysis: Nucleated cell number was recorded as an estimate derived from reference gene primer amplification. Data came from immunoSEQ multiplex PCR; TCRdb stores just in-frame clones and leaves some out. Clone size and V and J calls were adopted from that table, with D and trimming inferred from the DNA. Found here are some 320,000 clones, 90% of them singletons; the top ten hold around 3.9%. Trimming removed 2 bases at V and 4 bases at J, with 11 bases between. This CDR3 comprises 13 residues. From germline, CDR1 is SQVTM and CDR2 ANQGSEA.

The chain combines TRBV29-1 with TRBJ2-5, with TRBD1 as a possible D gene (5 bases). The sequence was collected from a woman between 25 and 40 years old who had been exposed to COVID-19. Sequenced material: PBMCs or T cells enriched from blood (not recorded which). In nucleotides, the CDR3 is TGCAGCGTTGAATCCCAGGGAATAGAGACCCAGTACTTC. It encodes CSVESQGIETQYF.